This TCR beta chain appears in the sequencing data of a study of T cell repertoires in cytomegalovirus infection. The overall study: A matching HLA type, together with CMV infection, was signaled by public TCR beta signatures. Findings and limits, study-wide: The cumulative frequency of public TCR beta families distinguished individuals who carried CMV together with the relevant HLA. It was HLA-C-restricted CMV-specific TCR beta clonotypes that dominated the response ex vivo.

On this clonotype: What it binds is unknown.

One entry per CDR3 protein, called by TCRdb with MiXCR from the reads. The profile shows some 680,000 distinct CDR3 sequences, less than 40% of them singletons. The germline gives CDR1 SGHNT, CDR2 YYREEE (reference sequence). Trimming removed 1 base at V and 3 bases at J, with 7 bases between. The CDR3 sequence is 13 residues long. The TCR comes from a human donor in good health (CMV status not recorded). Some clones in this sample may be carry-over from other donors' samples. This chain links TRBV5-4 with TRBJ2-5; D ambiguous. Sequencing was carried out using PBMCs. The CDR3 coding sequence is TGTGCCAGCAGCTTGTCGGAAAAAGAGACCCAGTACTTC. Its protein product is CASSLSEKETQYF.